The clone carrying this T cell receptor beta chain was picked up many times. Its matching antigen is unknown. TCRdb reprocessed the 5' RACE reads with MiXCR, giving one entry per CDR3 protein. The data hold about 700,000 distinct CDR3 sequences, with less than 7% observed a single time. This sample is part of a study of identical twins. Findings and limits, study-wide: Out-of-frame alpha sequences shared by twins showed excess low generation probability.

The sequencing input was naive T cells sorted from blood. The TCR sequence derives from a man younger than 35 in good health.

The CDR3 bases are TGTGCCAGCAGCATAAGGGACTCCTACAATGAGCAGTTCTTC. Its protein is CASSIRDSYNEQFF. V gene TRBV7-2 combines with J gene TRBJ2-1; D unclear. Germline-derived CDR1 and CDR2 are SGHTA and FQGNSA. V shed 5 bases and J shed 0 bases, with 8 bases lying between them. There are 14 residues in the CDR3. The entire variable domain, with the rest obtained from reference TRBV7-2 and TRBJ2-1, is as follows: GAGVSQSPSNKVTEKGKDVELRCDPISGHTALYWYRQSLGQGLEFLIYFQGNSAPDKSGLPSDRFSAERTGGSVSTLTIQRTQQEDSAVYLCASSIRDSYNEQFFGPGTRLTVL.